This entry lists 22 T cell receptor beta chains sequenced from one sample in a study of cytomegalovirus exposure and HLA in healthy donors. Produced via immunoSEQ multiplex PCR; TCRdb's table is partial and in-frame only. In the table there are 55,000 to 85,000 clones, approximately 94% of which are singletons. Sequencing was carried out using PBMCs. The receptors derive from a young woman in good health and CMV-seronegative.

This chain connects TRBV14 to TRBJ2-1; 7 bases line up with TRBD1. V lost 4 bases to trimming and J lost 2 bases; unmatched junction nucleotides: 5. Germline V lookup: CDR1 SGHDN, CDR2 FVKESK. This CDR3 has 15 residues. This CDR3 reads CASSRNRGPYNEQFF. Written as DNA, the CDR3 is TGTGCCAGCAGCCGGAACAGGGGCCCCTACAATGAGCAGTTCTTC.

The rearrangement uses TRBV7-9 and TRBJ1-2; D is unresolved. Germline V CDR1 and CDR2: SEHNR, FQNEAQ (reference sequence). V was cut by 5 bases and J by 5 bases, with 18 bases left in between. The CDR3 extends over 15 amino acids. CDR3 nucleotide sequence: TGTGCCAGCAGCCCCGTCCCGCGGCGACCATATGGCTACACCTTC. Translated: CASSPVPRRPYGYTF.

The chain uses TRBV10-2 and TRBJ1-1, with no clear D. Per the germline V gene, CDR1 is WSHSY and CDR2 is SAAADI. The CDR3 contains 13 residues. V lost 6 bases, J lost 1 base, and 9 bases lay in between. The CDR3 DNA sequence: TGCGCCAGCAGAGACGGAGGGAACACTGAAGCTTTCTTT. This sequence encodes CASRDGGNTEAFF.

The genes are TRBV23-1 and TRBJ2-1, with 11 bases fitting TRBD2. TRBV23-1 belongs to the ORF category, with a function that is uncertain. The CDR3 contains 22 residues. After removal of 0 bases from V and 10 bases from J, the junction contained 26 bases not matched to a gene. CDR3 sequence reads: CASSQSKRASGRPRIGSKEQFF. The CDR3 DNA sequence: TGCGCCAGCAGTCAATCAAAGAGGGCTAGCGGGAGGCCGAGGATCGGGTCGAAGGAGCAGTTCTTC.

The chain has TRBV6-5 and TRBJ2-1, with TRBD2 identical over 9 bases. The CDR3 covers 14 residues. V was clipped by 5 bases and J by 7 bases; unmatched bases: 6. From germline, CDR1 is MNHEY and CDR2 SVGAGI. The CDR3 nucleotides read TGTGCCAGCAGTATTAGCGGGAGCATAAATGAGCAGTTCTTC. Protein: CASSISGSINEQFF.

The chain carries TRBV28 and TRBJ2-1, with 9 positions matching TRBD2. The CDR3 loop spans 17 amino acids. Germline V gives CDR1 MDHEN, CDR2 SYDVKM. The junction had 15 bases not matched to a gene; V was cut back by 6 bases and J by 6 bases. CDR3 DNA sequence: TGTGCCAGCAGCTTAAGAGGCCCGGGACTAGCTGGCAATGAGCAGTTCTTC. This gives the protein CASSLRGPGLAGNEQFF.

The chain joins TRBV4-3 to TRBJ1-1, with D possibly TRBD1 on 6 matching bases. This CDR3 is 15 amino acids long. The V gene's germline CDR1 is LGHNA and CDR2 YSLEER. V was shortened by 3 bases and J by 1 base, with 12 bases between the two germline ends. CDR3 in amino acids: CASSQGTPRNTEAFF. The CDR3 DNA reads as TGCGCCAGCAGCCAGGGGACACCCCGGAACACTGAAGCTTTCTTT.

The rearrangement links TRBV6-1 to TRBJ1-2; D remains unclear. The CDR3 runs to 14 residues. Trimming pared 0 bases from V and 6 bases from J, leaving 11 bases between. CDR1 MNHNS and CDR2 SASEGT come from the germline V gene. The CDR3 coding sequence is TGTGCCAGCAGTGAAGCAGTCGGTATTAATGGCTACACCTTC. It codes for CASSEAVGINGYTF.

The J gene is TRBJ1-5, the V gene TRBV7-2; 7 nucleotides agree with TRBD1. Germline V CDR1 and CDR2: SGHTA, FQGNSA. The V segment lost 4 bases and the J segment 6 bases; nucleotides outside the gene matches: 9. The CDR3 length is 15 residues. The CDR3 DNA sequence: TGTGCCAGCAGCTCTGACTCAGGGGGAATTCAGCCCCAGCATTTT. Residues: CASSSDSGGIQPQHF.

CDR3 sequence: CASSLGTSGGGDEQFF. The DNA for the CDR3 is TGTGCCAGCAGCTTAGGGACTAGCGGGGGCGGAGATGAGCAGTTCTTC. The chain joins TRBV7-8 to TRBJ2-1; 13 positions match TRBD2. The CDR3 has 16 residues. The V gene's germline CDR1 is SGHVS and CDR2 FQNEAQ. Trimming at V came to 1 base and at J to 8 bases, leaving 5 bases not matched to a gene.

This chain connects TRBV7-9 to TRBJ2-7; 9 nucleotides agree with TRBD2. The germline gives CDR1 SEHNR, CDR2 FQNEAQ (reference sequence). V shed 5 bases, J shed 0 bases, and the junction held 2 bases outside the gene matches. The CDR3 totals 14 residues. The CDR3 DNA reads as TGTGCCAGCAGCAATAGCGGGAGCTCCTACGAGCAGTACTTC. Protein: CASSNSGSSYEQYF.

In this sample, this clone turned up once. The chain carries TRBV4-2 and TRBJ2-7; TRBD2 matches at 8 bases. The CDR3 sequence is 14 residues long. The germline gives CDR1 LGHNA, CDR2 YNFKEQ. V was pared by 7 bases and J by 6 bases, with 11 bases of the junction left unmatched. The DNA for the CDR3 is TGTGCCAGCACCTATTCTACCGGGGGGGGCGAGCAGTACTTC. Protein product: CASTYSTGGGEQYF.

CDR3 sequence (DNA): TGTGCCAGCAGTTGGGTTTTGGGCAATTCACCCCTCCACTTT. It translates to CASSWVLGNSPLHF. The rearrangement links TRBV11-2 to TRBJ1-6; the D is unclear. Trimming pared 6 bases from V and 7 bases from J, leaving 13 bases between. Germline loops: CDR1 SGHAT, CDR2 FQNNGV. CDR3 length: 14 residues.

CDR3 sequence reads: CASSGNTGELFF. CDR3 coding DNA: TGTGCCAGTAGCGGGAACACCGGGGAGCTGTTTTTT. The V gene is TRBV19, the J gene TRBJ2-2; no reliable D call. The CDR3 runs to 12 residues. Germline CDR1 LNHDA, CDR2 SQIVND (reference sequence). Trimming took off 6 bases at V and 1 base at J, with 3 bases between the two ends. Full variable domain (missing parts from reference TRBV19 and TRBJ2-2): DGGITQSPKYLFRKEGQNVTLSCEQNLNHDAMYWYRQDPGQGLRLIYYSQIVNDFQKGDIAEGYSVSREKKESFPLTVTSAQKNPTAFYLCASSGNTGELFFGEGSRLTVL.

This chain uses TRBV6-5 with TRBJ1-1; D is perhaps TRBD1 (6 bases). V lost 8 bases and J lost 5, with 21 bases in between. Germline V CDR1 and CDR2: MNHEY, SVGAGI. The CDR3 contains 15 residues. Here the CDR3 DNA reads TGTGCCAGCCGAAGGGGGGGGGCTTGGAGAACTGAAGCTTTCTTT. This translates into CASRRGGAWRTEAFF.

This clone was seen only once. The chain links TRBV10-1 to TRBJ1-3, with D uncertain. The V gene's germline CDR1 is WNHNN and CDR2 SYGVQD (reference sequence). With 2 bases removed from V and 1 base from J, the gap between germline ends came to 6 bases. This CDR3 has 14 residues. The chain's CDR3 is CASSEGLSGNTIYF. Written as DNA, the CDR3 is TGCGCCAGCAGTGAGGGGCTATCTGGAAACACCATATATTTT.

This clone occurred once. V gene TRBV2 combines with J gene TRBJ1-3; D unclear. CDR1 and CDR2 from the germline V gene are SNHLY and FYNNEI. Between the trimmed V and J ends, which lost 4 bases and 4 bases, there was a span of 17 bases. The CDR3 length is 16 residues. The CDR3 nucleotides read TGTGCCAGCAGTGGCCTATTCCCGCCCTCCGGAAACACCATATATTTT. Translated, it gives CASSGLFPPSGNTIYF.

The V gene is TRBV2, the J gene TRBJ2-1, with 14 bases identical to TRBD2. The junction had 3 bases not matched to a gene; V was cut back by 3 bases and J by 8 bases. The V gene's germline CDR1 is SNHLY and CDR2 FYNNEI. The CDR3 spans 15 residues. The CDR3 coding sequence is TGTGCCAGCAGTGAGGGACTAGCGGGAGATCATGAGCAGTTCTTC. Translating it yields CASSEGLAGDHEQFF. Full variable domain (remainder filled in from reference TRBV2 and TRBJ2-1): EPEVTQTPSHQVTQMGQEVILRCVPISNHLYFYWYRQILGQKVEFLVSFYNNEISEKSEIFDDQFSVERPDGSNFTLKIRSTKLEDSAMYFCASSEGLAGDHEQFFGPGTRLTVL.

This chain links TRBV4-1 with TRBJ1-4; D perhaps matches TRBD1 (6 bases). CDR3 length: 16 amino acids. V was clipped by 1 base and J by 8 bases, with 17 bases between them. Germline V gene data show CDR1 as MGHRA and CDR2 as YSYEKL. In DNA, the CDR3 is TGCGCCAGCAGCCAAGGGCAGGGGCCGCGCGGGGAAAAACTGTTTTTT. Protein product: CASSQGQGPRGEKLFF.

The chain employs TRBV7-2 and TRBJ1-6; no reliable D call. From germline, CDR1 is SGHTA and CDR2 FQGNSA. Trimming took off 5 bases at V and 7 bases at J, with 12 bases between the two ends. This CDR3 spans 14 amino acids. The CDR3 is CASSLLAGNSPLHF. In DNA, the CDR3 is TGTGCCAGCAGCCTGCTGGCCGGGAATTCACCCCTCCACTTT.

In this sample, this clone turned up a few times. The chain combines TRBV6-4 with TRBJ2-2; a possible D gene is TRBD1 (7 bases). Between the trimmed V and J ends, which lost 5 bases and 3 bases, there was a span of 10 bases. There are 14 residues in the CDR3. Germline lookup yields CDR1 MRHNA and CDR2 SNTAGT. CDR3 in amino acids: CASSPRGDTGELFF. The CDR3 DNA sequence: TGTGCCAGCAGTCCCAGGGGGGACACCGGGGAGCTGTTTTTT.

The chain uses TRBV10-1 and TRBJ2-7; 9 positions agree with TRBD2. The CDR3 runs to 14 residues. The ends lost 4 bases at V and 2 bases at J; junction bases unmatched: 3. Germline V lookup: CDR1 WNHNN, CDR2 SYGVQD (reference sequence). Here the CDR3 DNA reads TGCGCCAGCAGTGTCAAGCGGGGGGCCTACGAGCAGTACTTC. Translating it yields CASSVKRGAYEQYF.